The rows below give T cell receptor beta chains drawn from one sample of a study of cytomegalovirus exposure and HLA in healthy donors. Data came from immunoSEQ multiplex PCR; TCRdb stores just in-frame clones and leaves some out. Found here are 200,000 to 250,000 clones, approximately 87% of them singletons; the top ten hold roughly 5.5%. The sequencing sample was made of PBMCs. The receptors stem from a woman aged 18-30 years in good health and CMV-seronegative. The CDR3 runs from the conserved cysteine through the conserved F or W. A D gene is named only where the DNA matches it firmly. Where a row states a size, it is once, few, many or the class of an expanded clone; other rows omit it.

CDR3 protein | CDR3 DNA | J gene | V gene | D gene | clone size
CASSAQQGNDEQFF | TGTGCCAGCAGTGCTCAGCAGGGAAACGATGAGCAGTTCTTC | TRBJ2-1 | TRBV28 | NA | NA
CASSQLMGLATNTGELFF | TGCGCCAGCAGCCAGTTGATGGGGCTAGCGACGAACACCGGGGAGCTGTTTTTT | TRBJ2-2 | TRBV4-1 | NA | NA
CASSLGQNYNEQFF | TGCGCCAGCAGCTTGGGGCAGAACTACAATGAGCAGTTCTTC | TRBJ2-1 | TRBV5-1 | NA | NA
CASSLMRGTDTQYF | TGTGCCAGCAGTTTAATGCGGGGTACAGATACGCAGTATTTT | TRBJ2-3 | TRBV27 | NA | NA
CAWSLQLSGNTIYF | TGTGCCTGGAGCCTACAGCTCTCTGGAAACACCATATATTTT | TRBJ1-3 | TRBV30 | NA | NA
CSVQDGASNQPQHF | TGCAGCGTTCAGGATGGGGCAAGCAATCAGCCCCAGCATTTT | TRBJ1-5 | TRBV29-1 | NA | once
CASSLSGGASGNTIYF | TGTGCCAGCAGCTTGTCCGGAGGAGCCTCTGGAAACACCATATATTTT | TRBJ1-3 | TRBV7-9 | NA | NA
CASSPGTTPPYEQYF | TGTGCCAGCTCCCCTGGGACTACACCTCCCTACGAGCAGTACTTC | TRBJ2-7 | TRBV18 | TRBD2 | NA
CASSLDGVLAGYTF | TGTGCCAGCAGCTTAGACGGGGTGCTGGCTGGCTACACCTTC | TRBJ1-2 | TRBV7-9 | NA | NA
CSAIGQGEAFF | TGCAGTGCTATCGGACAGGGTGAAGCTTTCTTT | TRBJ1-1 | TRBV20-1 | TRBD1 | few
CASSVGGPQETQYF | TGTGCCAGCAGCGTAGGCGGACCCCAAGAGACCCAGTACTTC | TRBJ2-5 | TRBV9 | NA | once
CASKQLAGSGAEQYF | TGTGCCAGCAAACAGCTAGCAGGATCAGGGGCCGAGCAGTACTTC | TRBJ2-7 | TRBV19 | NA | NA
CASSERRGNTEAFF | TGTGCCAGCAGTGAAAGGCGGGGGAACACTGAAGCTTTCTTT | TRBJ1-1 | TRBV2 | NA | many
CASKGDRGMPGELFF | TGTGCCAGTAAGGGGGACAGGGGGATGCCCGGGGAGCTGTTTTTT | TRBJ2-2 | TRBV28 | TRBD1 | NA
CASSPSSGEAIYGEQFF | TGTGCCAGCTCACCAAGTAGCGGGGAGGCTATTTACGGTGAGCAGTTCTTC | TRBJ2-1 | TRBV18 | TRBD2 | NA
CASSPTRGWDSPLHF | TGTGCCAGCTCACCAACCAGGGGGTGGGATTCACCCCTCCACTTT | TRBJ1-6 | TRBV18 | TRBD1 | NA
CASTNSGRAGDEQYF | TGTGCCAGCACCAATAGCGGGAGGGCGGGAGACGAGCAGTACTTC | TRBJ2-7 | TRBV6-5 | TRBD2 | NA
CASRSQGADSAFF | TGTGCCAGCAGATCGCAGGGGGCTGATTCGGCTTTCTTT | TRBJ1-1 | TRBV2 | TRBD1 | NA
CASRFRATGANVLTF | TGTGCCAGCAGATTCAGGGCTACTGGGGCCAACGTCCTGACTTTC | TRBJ2-6 | TRBV27 | NA | NA
CASNLPSQQYF | TGTGCCAGCAATCTACCGTCCCAACAGTACTTC | TRBJ2-7 | TRBV6-1 | NA | NA
CASSLRGQGREETQYF | TGCGCCAGCAGCTTGAGAGGACAGGGGAGGGAAGAGACCCAGTACTTC | TRBJ2-5 | TRBV5-1 | TRBD1 | NA
CASSLNRGANEKLFF | TGTGCCAGCAGCTTAAACAGGGGAGCTAATGAAAAACTGTTTTTT | TRBJ1-4 | TRBV7-6 | TRBD1 | NA
CSVVQGNLNEQFF | TGCAGCGTTGTGCAAGGTAATCTCAATGAGCAGTTCTTC | TRBJ2-1 | TRBV29-1 | NA | NA
CASNPGTGSEQYF | TGCGCCAGCAACCCCGGGACAGGGAGCGAGCAGTACTTC | TRBJ2-7 | TRBV5-1 | TRBD1 | few
CASSYSETYYEQYF | TGTGCCAGCAGTTACTCGGAGACATACTACGAGCAGTACTTC | TRBJ2-7 | TRBV6-5 | NA | NA
CASREGQELSEAFF | TGTGCCAGCAGAGAGGGACAGGAGTTGTCTGAAGCTTTCTTT | TRBJ1-1 | TRBV27 | TRBD1 | NA
CASSLGALSGQGNGDEQYF | TGCGCCAGCAGCTTGGGAGCATTATCGGGCCAGGGAAATGGCGACGAGCAGTACTTC | TRBJ2-7 | TRBV5-1 | NA | NA
CASRGLAGPSGANVLTF | TGTGCCAGCAGAGGACTAGCGGGTCCCTCTGGGGCCAACGTCCTGACTTTC | TRBJ2-6 | TRBV2 | TRBD2 | NA
CAGGGGVINQPQHF | TGCGCCGGCGGGGGAGGAGTCATTAATCAGCCCCAGCATTTT | TRBJ1-5 | TRBV5-1 | NA | NA
CASSFDRGREQYF | TGCGCCAGCAGCTTTGACAGGGGGCGCGAGCAGTACTTC | TRBJ2-7 | TRBV5-1 | TRBD1 | NA
CASSLHPYTEQYF | TGTGCCAGCAGCCTGCACCCCTATACCGAGCAGTACTTC | TRBJ2-7 | TRBV7-3 | NA | once
CASSLGTGGWYEQYF | TGTGCCAGCAGCTTGGGGACAGGGGGCTGGTACGAGCAGTACTTC | TRBJ2-7 | TRBV5-4 | TRBD1 | NA
CASSYRAGDEQFF | TGTGCCAGCAGCTACCGGGCAGGGGATGAGCAGTTCTTC | TRBJ2-1 | TRBV5-4 | NA | NA
CASSETGETQYF | TGTGCCAGCAGTGAAACGGGGGAGACCCAGTACTTC | TRBJ2-5 | TRBV2 | NA | NA
CAPDRTEPYEQYF | TGTGCCCCTGACCGGACAGAGCCCTACGAGCAGTACTTC | TRBJ2-7 | TRBV19 | NA | few
CASSGGTEAFF | TGCGCCAGCAGCGGGGGCACTGAAGCTTTCTTT | TRBJ1-1 | TRBV5-1 | NA | NA
CASSPLAGGYNEQFF | TGTGCCAGCAGCCCACTAGCGGGAGGATACAATGAGCAGTTCTTC | TRBJ2-1 | TRBV7-8 | TRBD2 | many
CASSTGTGFSDTQYF | TGTGCCAGCAGTACCGGGACAGGGTTTTCAGATACGCAGTATTTT | TRBJ2-3 | TRBV6-5 | TRBD1 | many
CASRGTGRNRDNEQFF | TGTGCCAGCAGGGGGACAGGGCGAAACCGAGATAATGAGCAGTTCTTC | TRBJ2-1 | TRBV6-6 | TRBD1 | NA
CASRYQGINEQFF | TGCGCCAGCAGGTATCAGGGGATCAATGAGCAGTTCTTC | TRBJ2-1 | TRBV5-1 | NA | once
CASRVQGAEGYTF | TGTGCCAGCAGGGTACAGGGGGCAGAGGGCTACACCTTC | TRBJ1-2 | TRBV28 | TRBD1 | NA
CASSLRDRAEDGYTF | TGTGCCAGCAGCTTAAGGGACAGGGCGGAGGATGGCTACACCTTC | TRBJ1-2 | TRBV11-1 | TRBD1 | NA
CASSLAAGGLNGYTF | TGTGCCAGCAGCTTAGCGGCTGGAGGGTTGAATGGCTACACCTTC | TRBJ1-2 | TRBV7-8 | NA | NA
CAWSASFYEQYF | TGTGCCTGGAGTGCCTCTTTCTACGAGCAGTACTTC | TRBJ2-7 | TRBV30 | NA | NA
CASKVDQYDEKLFF | TGTGCCAGCAAGGTGGACCAGTATGATGAAAAACTGTTTTTT | TRBJ1-4 | TRBV2 | NA | NA
CASSLSGGLPYEQYF | TGTGCCAGCTCATTGAGCGGGGGGCTCCCCTACGAGCAGTACTTC | TRBJ2-7 | TRBV9 | TRBD2 | NA
CASSLAGGGYTEAFF | TGCGCCAGCAGCTTGGCCGGGGGTGGTTACACTGAAGCTTTCTTT | TRBJ1-1 | TRBV5-1 | NA | NA
CASSERGSGGAYEQYF | TGTGCCAGCAGTGAAAGGGGGTCGGGGGGTGCCTACGAGCAGTACTTC | TRBJ2-7 | TRBV2 | NA | NA
CASSREGQGSYNEQFF | TGTGCCAGCTCTCGTGAGGGACAGGGGTCCTACAATGAGCAGTTCTTC | TRBJ2-1 | TRBV5-5 | TRBD1 | NA
CASSQIRGFSGYTF | TGTGCCAGCAGCCAAATCAGAGGATTCTCTGGCTACACCTTC | TRBJ1-2 | TRBV14 | NA | NA
CAWTWNSEQYF | TGTGCCTGGACATGGAACTCCGAGCAGTACTTC | TRBJ2-7 | TRBV30 | NA | few
CASSRGGPTGNEQFF | TGTGCCAGCAGCCGCGGGGGCCCAACGGGGAATGAGCAGTTCTTC | TRBJ2-1 | TRBV7-2 | NA | NA
CASSLRLASSYEQYF | TGTGCCAGCAGCTTAAGGTTGGCCTCCTCCTACGAGCAGTACTTC | TRBJ2-7 | TRBV11-2 | NA | NA
CASSPGWGANGYTF | TGTGCCAGCAGTCCGGGATGGGGGGCGAATGGCTACACCTTC | TRBJ1-2 | TRBV6-5 | NA | NA
CASSQESSSYNSPLHF | TGCGCCAGCAGCCAAGAGAGCAGCTCCTATAATTCACCCCTCCACTTT | TRBJ1-6 | TRBV4-1 | NA | NA